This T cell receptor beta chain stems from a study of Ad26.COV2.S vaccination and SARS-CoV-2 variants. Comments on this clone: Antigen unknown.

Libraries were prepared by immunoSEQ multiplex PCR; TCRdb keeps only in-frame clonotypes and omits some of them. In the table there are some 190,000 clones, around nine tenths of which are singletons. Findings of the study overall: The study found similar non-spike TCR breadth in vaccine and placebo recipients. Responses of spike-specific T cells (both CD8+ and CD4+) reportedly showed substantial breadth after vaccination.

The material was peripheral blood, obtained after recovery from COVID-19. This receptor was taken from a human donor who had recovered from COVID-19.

CDR3 sequence: CAWSVDSYNEQFF. The CDR3 bases are TGTGCCTGGAGTGTCGACAGTTACAATGAGCAGTTCTTC. The V and J genes are TRBV30 and TRBJ2-1; possibly TRBD1 for D (5 bases). The V gene lost 0 bases and the J gene lost 4 bases, with 7 bases spanning the gap. The germline V gene encodes CDR1 GTSNPN and CDR2 SVGIG (reference sequence). This CDR3 is 13 amino acids long.